The 12 T cell receptor beta chains listed next were all sequenced from one sample in a study of shared clonotypes between healthy human individuals. Only in-frame clones appear in the TCRdb table, and some are missing; sequencing was by immunoSEQ multiplex PCR. Of around 1.4 million clones detected, approximately 98.5% appear once; the ten largest clones hold 0.36%. Sequenced: naive CD4+ T cells sorted from blood. Stated subset: CD45RA+ positively selected. Receptors originate from a man aged 30-40 years in good health.

The chain recombines TRBV29-1 with TRBJ2-1, with TRBD2 matching 7 bases. Germline loops: CDR1 SQVTM, CDR2 ANQGSEA. The V and J ends lost 5 bases and 3 bases, in that order; junction bases with no gene match: 10. The CDR3 has 15 amino acids. The CDR3 reads CSVSLAWEGYNEQFF. The CDR3 DNA is TGCAGCGTTTCCTTGGCGTGGGAGGGCTACAATGAGCAGTTCTTC.

This clone showed up just once. In nucleotides, the CDR3 is TGTGCCACCAGTCCGAACTTGGGACAGTCCTCTGGGGCCAACGTCCTGACTTTC. Encoded protein: CATSPNLGQSSGANVLTF. V is TRBV15 and J is TRBJ2-6; 7 nucleotides agree with TRBD1. Trimming removed 6 bases from V and 0 bases from J; junction bases left unmatched: 11. Germline-derived CDR1 and CDR2 are LNHNV and YYDKDF (reference sequence). This CDR3 region has 18 residues.

The chain carries TRBV7-6 and TRBJ2-2; perhaps TRBD2 as D (6 bases). Germline V gives CDR1 SGHVS, CDR2 FNYEAQ. V lost 2 bases and J lost 1, with 14 bases in between. This CDR3 is 17 amino acids long. The CDR3 coding sequence is TGTGCCAGCAGCTTAATCCCCGGAGGGCAGAACACCGGGGAGCTGTTTTTT. It is translated as CASSLIPGGQNTGELFF.

The chain has TRBV7-9 and TRBJ2-5, with TRBD1 matching over 7 bases. The CDR3 is made up of 16 amino acids. V shed 2 bases and J 1 base; nucleotides not matched to a gene: 7. The germline V gene has CDR1 SEHNR and CDR2 FQNEAQ (reference sequence). This chain's CDR3 is CASSLWGTASQETQYF. The CDR3 nucleotides are TGTGCCAGCAGCTTATGGGGGACAGCGTCCCAAGAGACCCAGTACTTC.

The CDR3 is CASSRRPGLAGDSYEQYF. CDR3 in DNA: TGTGCCAGCAGCAGACGCCCCGGACTAGCGGGGGACTCCTACGAGCAGTACTTC. The chain joins TRBV7-2 to TRBJ2-7; 13 nucleotides line up with TRBD2. V was clipped by 5 bases and J by 0 bases; unmatched bases: 10. The CDR3 loop spans 18 amino acids. Germline loops: CDR1 SGHTA, CDR2 FQGNSA.

J is TRBJ2-3 and V is TRBV11-2; no clear D gene. Germline CDR1 and CDR2: SGHAT and FQNNGV. This CDR3 is built from 11 residues. V dropped 2 bases and J dropped 7 bases, with 4 bases sitting between them. CDR3 residues: CASSLSHTQYF. CDR3 DNA: TGTGCCAGCAGCTTATCCCATACGCAGTATTTT.

This chain connects TRBV10-3 to TRBJ2-7, with D perhaps matching TRBD1 (6 bases). CDR1 and CDR2 from the germline V gene are ENHRY and SYGVKD. The CDR3 spans 12 residues. V dropped 6 bases and J dropped 3 bases, with 9 bases sitting between them. The CDR3 sequence: CAIRRGGYEQYF. CDR3 DNA: TGTGCCATCAGGCGAGGGGGCTACGAGCAGTACTTC.

The rearrangement joins TRBV25-1 to TRBJ2-2; 8 bases are a match to TRBD1. The J segment lost 5 bases and the V segment lost 3 bases, leaving 5 bases of the junction unmatched. The CDR3 has 15 amino acids. Germline V gene sequence: CDR1 MGHDK, CDR2 SYGVNS. The DNA for the CDR3 is TGTGCCAGCAGTGACGTCAACAGGGGGACCGGGGAGCTGTTTTTT. Translated: CASSDVNRGTGELFF.

The chain combines TRBV5-1 with TRBJ2-7; TRBD2 matches 7 bases. The junction had 8 bases not matched to a gene; V was cut back by 10 bases and J by 1 base. Per germline, CDR1 SGHRS and CDR2 YFSETQ. The length of the CDR3 is 13 residues. CDR3 residues: CASGGHLSYEQYF. CDR3 DNA: TGCGCCTCGGGAGGCCACCTATCCTACGAGCAGTACTTC.

The chain recombines TRBV10-3 with TRBJ2-3; 7 bases fit TRBD2. V shed 4 bases and J 4 bases; nucleotides not matched to a gene: 5. CDR3 length equals 14 residues. Germline V gene data show CDR1 as ENHRY and CDR2 as SYGVKD. In DNA, the CDR3 is TGTGCCATCAGTGCGGCGGGAGTAGCAGATACGCAGTATTTT. Its translation: CAISAAGVADTQYF.

V usage is TRBV6-1 and J usage is TRBJ2-1; D gene unclear. V lost 6 bases and J 5 bases, leaving 14 bases between the germline ends. This CDR3 has 14 residues. Germline V CDR1 and CDR2: MNHNS, SASEGT. The CDR3 nucleotides are TGTGCCAGCAGGAGCCGGGCCCCGGACAATGAGCAGTTCTTC. It yields the protein CASRSRAPDNEQFF.

J is TRBJ2-3 and V is TRBV11-2; maybe TRBD2 (6 bases). V lost 3 bases and J 0 bases, leaving 16 bases between the germline ends. CDR3 size: 17 residues. Looked up from germline, CDR1 is SGHAT and CDR2 is FQNNGV. DNA for the CDR3: TGTGCCAGCAGCTTGGGAGGAGCCCACATTAGCACAGATACGCAGTATTTT. Translated: CASSLGGAHISTDTQYF.